The entry below describes one T cell receptor beta chain. The CDR3 is made up of 21 amino acids. Unmatched junction bases numbered 23, after V lost 3 bases and J lost 6 bases. From germline, CDR1 is LNHDA and CDR2 SQIVND (reference sequence). The authors' processing: Amplification of reference gene primers provided the estimated nucleated cell counts. The repertoire was sequenced with immunoSEQ multiplex PCR; TCRdb's copy has only in-frame clones and lacks some. The D gene and trimming were derived from the DNA, and the V and J assignments and clone size from that table. Of 65,000 to 90,000 clones listed, approximately 78% are singletons. The sample originates from a study of blood T cell repertoires in COVID-19. About the research overall: Both acute and convalescent COVID-19 samples were obtained from the United States, Italy and Spain. In each case, the material was cDNA or gDNA derived from T cells, B-cell-depleted T cells, or PBMCs.

The receptor comes from a man in his sixties with acute or convalescent COVID-19. The sequencing input was peripheral blood. The rearrangement uses TRBV19 and TRBJ2-2, with TRBD1 matching 9 bases. The CDR3 DNA sequence: TGTGCCAGTAGTATCCGATTGCCCCGCGGAAACAGGGGGCGTAGTCCCGGGGAGCTGTTTTTT. Translated: CASSIRLPRGNRGRSPGELFF.